This T cell receptor (beta chain) was retrieved from a study of CD8 T cells in Susac syndrome. About the study: When their blood was taken, patients with Susac syndrome were therapy-naive, taking corticosteroids, or taking intravenous immunoglobulin alone.

The Susac syndrome patients fit the recently defined diagnostic criteria for definite or probable disease. It was negative isolation that provided the CD8+ and CD4+ T cells, whereas TEMRA cells were enriched by FACS. Reverse transcription of about 0.45 to 1 ug RNA was carried out with random hexamers. TCRdb reanalysed the immunoSEQ multiplex PCR reads using MiXCR and keeps one entry per CDR3 protein. This table holds more than 150,000 distinct CDR3 sequences, 95% to 97% found once. Study outcomes and limitations: CD4+ T cell repertoires in Susac syndrome exhibited no evidence of clonal expansion.

Points on this clonotype: Its antigen is currently unknown.

Sequencing used CD4+ T cells from PBMCs. This TCR derives from a human donor with Susac syndrome.

CDR3 sequence: CASSLGDYNTGELFF. Written as DNA, the CDR3 is TGTGCCAGCAGCCTCGGGGACTATAACACCGGGGAGCTGTTTTTT. The V and J genes are TRBV12-3 or TRBV12-4 and TRBJ2-2; 7 bases are shared with TRBD2. The CDR3 has 15 amino acids. Trimming cost V 6 bases and J 2 bases; bases outside gene matches: 6.